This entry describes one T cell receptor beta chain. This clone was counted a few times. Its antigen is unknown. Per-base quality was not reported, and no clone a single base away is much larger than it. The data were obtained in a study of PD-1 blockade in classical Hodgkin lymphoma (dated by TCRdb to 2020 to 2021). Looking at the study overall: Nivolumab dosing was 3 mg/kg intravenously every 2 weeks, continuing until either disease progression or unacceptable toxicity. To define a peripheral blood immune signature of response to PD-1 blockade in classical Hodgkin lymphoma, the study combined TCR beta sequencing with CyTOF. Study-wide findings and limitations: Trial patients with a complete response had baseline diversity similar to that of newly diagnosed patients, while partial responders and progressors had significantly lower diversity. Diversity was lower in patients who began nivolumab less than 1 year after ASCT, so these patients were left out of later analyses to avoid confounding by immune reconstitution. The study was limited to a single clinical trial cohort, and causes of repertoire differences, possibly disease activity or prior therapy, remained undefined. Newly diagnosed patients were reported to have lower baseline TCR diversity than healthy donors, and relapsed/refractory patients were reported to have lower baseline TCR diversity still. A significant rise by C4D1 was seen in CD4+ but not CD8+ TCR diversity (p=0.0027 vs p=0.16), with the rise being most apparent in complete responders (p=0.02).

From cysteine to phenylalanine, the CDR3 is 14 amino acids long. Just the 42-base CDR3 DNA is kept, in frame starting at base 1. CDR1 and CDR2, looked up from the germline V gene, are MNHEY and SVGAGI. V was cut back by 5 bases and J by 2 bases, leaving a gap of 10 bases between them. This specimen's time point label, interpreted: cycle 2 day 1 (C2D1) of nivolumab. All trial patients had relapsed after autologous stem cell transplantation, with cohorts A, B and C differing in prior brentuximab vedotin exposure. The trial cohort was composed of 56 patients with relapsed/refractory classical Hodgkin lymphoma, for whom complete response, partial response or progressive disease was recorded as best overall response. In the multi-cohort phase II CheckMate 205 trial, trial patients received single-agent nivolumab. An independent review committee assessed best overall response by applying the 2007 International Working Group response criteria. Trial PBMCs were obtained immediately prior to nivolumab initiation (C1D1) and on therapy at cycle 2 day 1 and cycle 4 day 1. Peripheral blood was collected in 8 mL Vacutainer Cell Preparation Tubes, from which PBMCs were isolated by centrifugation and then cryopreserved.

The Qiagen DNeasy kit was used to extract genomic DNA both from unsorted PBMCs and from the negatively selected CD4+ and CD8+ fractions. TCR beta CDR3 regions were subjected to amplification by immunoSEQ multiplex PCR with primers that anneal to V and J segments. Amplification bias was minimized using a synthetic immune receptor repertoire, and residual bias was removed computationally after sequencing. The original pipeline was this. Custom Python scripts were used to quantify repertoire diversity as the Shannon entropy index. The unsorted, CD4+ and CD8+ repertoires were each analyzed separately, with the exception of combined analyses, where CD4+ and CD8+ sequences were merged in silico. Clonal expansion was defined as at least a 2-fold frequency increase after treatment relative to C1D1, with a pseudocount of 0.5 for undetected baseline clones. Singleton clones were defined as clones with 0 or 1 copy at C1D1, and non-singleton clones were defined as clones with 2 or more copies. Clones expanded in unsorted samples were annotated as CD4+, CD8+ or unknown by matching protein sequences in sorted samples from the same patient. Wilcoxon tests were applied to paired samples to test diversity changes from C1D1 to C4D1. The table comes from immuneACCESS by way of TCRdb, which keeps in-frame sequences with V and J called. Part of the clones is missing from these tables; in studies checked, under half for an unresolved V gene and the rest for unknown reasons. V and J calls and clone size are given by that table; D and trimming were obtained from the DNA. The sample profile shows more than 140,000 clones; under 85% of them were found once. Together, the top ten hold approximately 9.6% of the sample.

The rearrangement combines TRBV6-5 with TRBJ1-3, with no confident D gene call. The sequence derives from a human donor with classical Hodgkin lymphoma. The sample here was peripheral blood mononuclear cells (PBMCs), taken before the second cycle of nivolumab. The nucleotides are TGTGCCAGCAGTACCGGGATAACTGGAAACACCATATATTTT. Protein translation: CASSTGITGNTIYF.